The 7 T cell receptor beta chains below come from one sample, sequenced in a study of T cells and copy number aberrations in small-cell lung cancer. Assay used: immunoSEQ multiplex PCR; TCRdb lists only in-frame clones, some missing. The sample lists about 6,800 clones, around 69% occurring once. Material: normal tissue next to the tumor. Receptors originate from a woman between 65 and 79 years old with small cell lung cancer. Some clones in this sample may be carry-over from other donors' samples.

The V call is TRBV5-4, the J call TRBJ2-7; 8 nucleotides align to TRBD2. The CDR3 totals 14 residues. Unmatched junction bases numbered 2, after V lost 0 bases and J lost 3 bases. Germline assignment: CDR1 SGHNT and CDR2 YYREEE (reference sequence). CDR3 nucleotides: TGTGCCAGCAGCTTGGATGCGGGAGGCTACGAGCAGTACTTC. It encodes CASSLDAGGYEQYF.

The V and J genes are TRBV7-3 and TRBJ2-3; D is perhaps TRBD2 (7 bases). The germline V and J ends were trimmed by 0 bases and 8 bases, with 12 bases remaining between them. From germline, CDR1 is SGHTA and CDR2 FQGTGA. The CDR3 totals 14 residues. Written as DNA, the CDR3 is TGTGCCAGCAGCTTAACAGGGGGACTAACTACGCAGTATTTT. This sequence encodes CASSLTGGLTTQYF.

The chain couples TRBV19 to TRBJ2-3, with 11 positions matching TRBD2. Germline CDR1 reads LNHDA; CDR2 reads SQIVND (reference sequence). The CDR3 runs to 18 residues. V dropped 8 bases and J dropped 1; count of bases not matched to a gene: 14. The DNA for the CDR3 is TGTGCCAGTGGGGATACTAGCGGGAGTGGAACCGGCACAGATACGCAGTATTTT. It encodes CASGDTSGSGTGTDTQYF.

The CDR3: CASRIGQGGPDTQYF. In DNA form, the CDR3 reads TGTGCCAGCAGAATCGGACAGGGAGGTCCAGATACGCAGTATTTT. This rearrangement joins TRBV7-9 to TRBJ2-3, with 8 bases fitting TRBD1. Germline lookup yields CDR1 SEHNR and CDR2 FQNEAQ (reference sequence). CDR3 length: 15 residues. V gave up 6 bases and J gave up 4 bases; unmatched junction bases: 9.

The rearrangement links TRBV14 to TRBJ2-3, with D hard to call. Deletions cut 2 bases from V and 1 base from J, with 4 bases between. The CDR3 consists of 13 residues. CDR1 and CDR2 (germline): SGHDN, FVKESK. CDR3 sequence: CASSQWGTDTQYF. The CDR3 DNA is TGTGCCAGCAGCCAATGGGGCACAGATACGCAGTATTTT.

This clone was seen a handful of times. This chain connects TRBV7-2 to TRBJ1-1; the D is unclear. The CDR3 spans 15 residues. V gave up 1 base and J gave up 0 bases, with 9 bases separating them. CDR1 and CDR2 (germline): SGHTA, FQGNSA. CDR3 DNA: TGTGCCAGCAGCTTAGTACCAGTAATGAACACTGAAGCTTTCTTT. This gives the protein CASSLVPVMNTEAFF.

This clone came up a few times. The rearrangement joins TRBV9 to TRBJ2-3; 7 nucleotides align to TRBD2. The CDR3 consists of 16 residues. V shed 1 base and J 0 bases; nucleotides not matched to a gene: 5. In germline, CDR1 is SGDLS, CDR2 YYNGEE. CDR3 bases: TGTGCCAGCAGCGTAAATCCTAGCGGCAGCACAGATACGCAGTATTTT. Translating gives CASSVNPSGSTDTQYF.